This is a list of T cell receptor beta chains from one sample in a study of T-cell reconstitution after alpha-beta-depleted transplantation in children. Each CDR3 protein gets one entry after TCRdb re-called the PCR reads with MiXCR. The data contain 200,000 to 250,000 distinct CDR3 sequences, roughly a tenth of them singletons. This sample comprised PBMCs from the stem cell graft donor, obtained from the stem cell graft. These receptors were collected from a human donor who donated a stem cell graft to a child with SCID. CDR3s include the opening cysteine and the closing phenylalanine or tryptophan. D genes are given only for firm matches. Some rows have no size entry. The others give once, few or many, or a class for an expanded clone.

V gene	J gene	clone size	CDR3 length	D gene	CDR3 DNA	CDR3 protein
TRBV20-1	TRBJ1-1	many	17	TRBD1	TGCAGTGCTGGGGGACAGGCGGTCTCTATCTTGAACACTGAAGCTTTCTTT	CSAGGQAVSILNTEAFF
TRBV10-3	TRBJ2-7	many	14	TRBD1	TGTGCCACCCTGACGGGACAGGGATACTACGAGCAGTACTTC	CATLTGQGYYEQYF
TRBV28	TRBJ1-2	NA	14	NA	TGTGCCAGCAGTTTAGTGAAAGCTAACTATGGCTACACCTTC	CASSLVKANYGYTF
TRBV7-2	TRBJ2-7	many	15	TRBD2	TGTGCCAGCAGCTTTAGCGGGGGGGCTGCCTACGAGCAGTACTTC	CASSFSGGAAYEQYF
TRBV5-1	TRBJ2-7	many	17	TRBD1	TGCGCCAGCAGCCGTCAGTCACCGGGACAGGGGGGTTACGAGCAGTACTTC	CASSRQSPGQGGYEQYF
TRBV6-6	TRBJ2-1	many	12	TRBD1	TGTGCCAGCAGTACAGGGGAGTTTGAGCAGTTCTTC	CASSTGEFEQFF
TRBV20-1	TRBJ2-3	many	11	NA	TGCAGTGCTGGAAGGACAGATACGCAGTATTTT	CSAGRTDTQYF
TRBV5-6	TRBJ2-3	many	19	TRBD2	TGTGCCAGCAGCTTAACCGGGACTAGCGGGGATGAGGACACAGATACGCAGTATTTT	CASSLTGTSGDEDTDTQYF
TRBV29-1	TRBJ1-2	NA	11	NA	TGCAGCGTTGAATTGGCAGGGGAAGACACCTTC	CSVELAGEDTF
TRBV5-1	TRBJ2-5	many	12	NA	TGCGCCAGCAGCCGCGGACAAGAGACCCAGTACTTC	CASSRGQETQYF
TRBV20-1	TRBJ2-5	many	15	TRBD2	TGCAGTGCTAGAGAGGGGACTAGCGGGGAGGAGACCCAGTACTTC	CSAREGTSGEETQYF
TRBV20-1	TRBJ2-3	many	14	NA	TGCAGTGCTTCACTCGGGGTGAGCACAGATACGCAGTATTTT	CSASLGVSTDTQYF
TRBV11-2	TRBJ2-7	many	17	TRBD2	TGTGCCAGCACCAAACGCCCTGGACTAGCGGGGACCTACGAGCAGTACTTC	CASTKRPGLAGTYEQYF
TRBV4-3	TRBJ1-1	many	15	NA	TGCGCCAGCAGCCAAGATCAGGGGATGAACACTGAAGCTTTCTTT	CASSQDQGMNTEAFF
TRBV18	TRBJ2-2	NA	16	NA	TGTGCCAGCTCACCACCTATCGGGGCGAACACCGGGGAGCTGTTTTTT	CASSPPIGANTGELFF
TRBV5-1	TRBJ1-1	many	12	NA	TGCGCCACCGTGGGGGAGAACACTGAAGCTTTCTTT	CATVGENTEAFF
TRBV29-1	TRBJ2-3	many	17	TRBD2	TGCAGCGTCGATCTAGCGGGGGGCCCTAGGAGCCCAGATACGCAGTATTTT	CSVDLAGGPRSPDTQYF
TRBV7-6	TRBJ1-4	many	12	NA	TGTGCCGCCGGGGCAACTAATGAAAAACTGTTTTTT	CAAGATNEKLFF
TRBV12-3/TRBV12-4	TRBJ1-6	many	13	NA	TGTGCCAGCCGATCGGGCAGTTTCTCACCCCTCCACTTT	CASRSGSFSPLHF
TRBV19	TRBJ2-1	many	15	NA	TGTGCCAGTAGTATAGTTGGTGACTCCTACAATGAGCAGTTCTTC	CASSIVGDSYNEQFF
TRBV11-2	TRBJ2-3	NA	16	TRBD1	TGTGCCAGCAGCTTAGGGAGCGCAGGGGGCCGGGATACGCAGTATTTT	CASSLGSAGGRDTQYF
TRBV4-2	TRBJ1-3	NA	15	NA	TGTGCCAGCAGCCAAGTCGGCAGCGATGGAAACACCATATATTTT	CASSQVGSDGNTIYF
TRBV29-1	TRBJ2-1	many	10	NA	TGCAGCGTTGGAGGAAATGAGCAGTTCTTC	CSVGGNEQFF
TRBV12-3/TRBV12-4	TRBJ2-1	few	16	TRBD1	TGTGCCAGCAGTTTTGGGGACAGCCCGACCTACAATGAGCAGTTCTTC	CASSFGDSPTYNEQFF
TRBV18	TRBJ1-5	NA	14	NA	TGTGCCAGCTCGCAAGACAGGCTCAATCAGCCCCAGCATTTT	CASSQDRLNQPQHF
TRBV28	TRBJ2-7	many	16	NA	TGTGCCAGCAGTCTCGTGGGGTCACCGAGCTCCTACGAGCAGTACTTC	CASSLVGSPSSYEQYF
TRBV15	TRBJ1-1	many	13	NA	TGTGCCACCAGCAGCAGGGTGAACACTGAAGCTTTCTTT	CATSSRVNTEAFF
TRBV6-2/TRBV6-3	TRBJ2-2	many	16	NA	TGTGCCAGCAGTTACGGGAGGGGGCGGCCCACCGGGGAGCTGTTTTTT	CASSYGRGRPTGELFF
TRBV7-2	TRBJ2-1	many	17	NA	TGTGCCAGCAGCTCGAGGTTGGGTACCCTCTCCTACAATGAGCAGTTCTTC	CASSSRLGTLSYNEQFF
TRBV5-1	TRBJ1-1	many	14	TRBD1	TGCGCCAGCAGCACGACAGGGCTGAACACTGAAGCTTTCTTT	CASSTTGLNTEAFF
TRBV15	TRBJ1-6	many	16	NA	TGTGCCACCAGCAGAGAGCCGGGACGGCCTAATTCACCCCTCCACTTT	CATSREPGRPNSPLHF